This T cell receptor (beta chain) was retrieved from a study of T-cell memory formation after mild COVID-19. The CDR3 is 14 amino acids. Germline lookup yields CDR1 SGHRS and CDR2 YFSETQ. Study-wide results and limits: The pre-infection memory compartment contained some responding clones, suggesting cross-reactive memory joined. Confirmation of SARS-CoV-2 specificity was lacking for second-wave clones peaking day 37.

TCRdb re-called the 5' RACE reads through MiXCR, storing one row per CDR3 protein. Of roughly 610,000 distinct CDR3 sequences in the sample, around a sixth were seen once. About this clonotype: Its antigen is not identified. Compared with germline, one end of the junction differs, possibly owing to a read error.

The specimen was PBMCs or a T cell subset sorted from them (not recorded which). The chain couples TRBV5-1 to TRBJ1-1; D is unresolved. The origin of this receptor is an adult woman who had mild COVID-19 (a few samples of this study predate the infection). Cell type and time point are not known. The chain's CDR3 is CASSQTDTSTGAFF. The CDR3 DNA follows: TGCGCCAGCAGTCAGACCGACACGTCTACTGGAGCTTTCTTT.